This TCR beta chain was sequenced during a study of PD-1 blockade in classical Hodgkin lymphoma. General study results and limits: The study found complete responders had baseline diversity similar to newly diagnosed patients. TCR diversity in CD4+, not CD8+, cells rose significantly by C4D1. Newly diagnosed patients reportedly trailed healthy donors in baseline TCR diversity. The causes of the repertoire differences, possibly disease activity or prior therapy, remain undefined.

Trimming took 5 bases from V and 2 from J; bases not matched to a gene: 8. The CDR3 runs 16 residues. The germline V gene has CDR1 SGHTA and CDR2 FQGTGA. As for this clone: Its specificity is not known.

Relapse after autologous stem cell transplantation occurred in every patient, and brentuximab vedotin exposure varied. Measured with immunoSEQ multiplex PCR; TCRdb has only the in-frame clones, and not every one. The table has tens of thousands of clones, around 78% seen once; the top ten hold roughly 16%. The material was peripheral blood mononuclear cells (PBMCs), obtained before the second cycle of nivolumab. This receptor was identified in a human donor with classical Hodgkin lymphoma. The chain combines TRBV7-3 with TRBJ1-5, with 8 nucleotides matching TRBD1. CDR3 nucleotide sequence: TGTGCCAGCAGCATAAAACAGGGGGTCCGCAATCAGCCCCAGCATTTT. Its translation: CASSIKQGVRNQPQHF.